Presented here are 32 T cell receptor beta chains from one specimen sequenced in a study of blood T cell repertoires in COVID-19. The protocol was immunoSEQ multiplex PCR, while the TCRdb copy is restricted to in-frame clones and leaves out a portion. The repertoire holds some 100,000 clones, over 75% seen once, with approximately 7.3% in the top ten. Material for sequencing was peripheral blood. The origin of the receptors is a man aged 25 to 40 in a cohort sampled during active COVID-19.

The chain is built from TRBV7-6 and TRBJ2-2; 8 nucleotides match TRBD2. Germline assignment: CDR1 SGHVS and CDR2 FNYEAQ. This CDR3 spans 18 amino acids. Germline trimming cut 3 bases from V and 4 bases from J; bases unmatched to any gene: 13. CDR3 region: CASSFSNGRGVTTGELFF. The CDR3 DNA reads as TGTGCCAGCAGCTTTTCGAACGGGCGGGGGGTTACCACCGGGGAGCTGTTTTTT.

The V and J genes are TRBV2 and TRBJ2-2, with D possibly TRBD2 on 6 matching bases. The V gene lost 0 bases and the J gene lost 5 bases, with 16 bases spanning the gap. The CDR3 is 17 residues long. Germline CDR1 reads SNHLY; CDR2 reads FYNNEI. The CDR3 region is CASSEALGGAGTGELFF. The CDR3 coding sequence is TGTGCCAGCAGTGAAGCTCTGGGCGGGGCAGGGACCGGGGAGCTGTTTTTT.

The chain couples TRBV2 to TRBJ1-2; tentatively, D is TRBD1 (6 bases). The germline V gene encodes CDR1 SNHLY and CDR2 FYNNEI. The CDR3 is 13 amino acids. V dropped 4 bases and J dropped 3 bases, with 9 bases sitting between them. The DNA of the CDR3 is TGTGCCAGCAGTGGACAGGCCTACTATGGCTACACCTTC. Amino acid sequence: CASSGQAYYGYTF. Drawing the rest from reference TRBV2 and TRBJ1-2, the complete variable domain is EPEVTQTPSHQVTQMGQEVILRCVPISNHLYFYWYRQILGQKVEFLVSFYNNEISEKSEIFDDQFSVERPDGSNFTLKIRSTKLEDSAMYFCASSGQAYYGYTFGSGTRLTVV.

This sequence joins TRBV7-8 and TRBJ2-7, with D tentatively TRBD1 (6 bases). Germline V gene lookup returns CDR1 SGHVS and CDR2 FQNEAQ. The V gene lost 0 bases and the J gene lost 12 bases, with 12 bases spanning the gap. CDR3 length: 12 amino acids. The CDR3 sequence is CASSLARGQRYF. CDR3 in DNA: TGTGCCAGCAGCTTAGCCAGGGGACAAAGGTACTTC.

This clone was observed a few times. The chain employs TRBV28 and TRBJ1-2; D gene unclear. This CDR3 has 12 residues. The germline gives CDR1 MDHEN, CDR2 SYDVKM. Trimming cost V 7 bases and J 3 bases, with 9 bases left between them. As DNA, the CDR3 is TGTGCCAGCACTCCGTCGGACTATGGCTACACCTTC. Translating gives CASTPSDYGYTF.

CDR3 protein: CASSYSMSGVGNTIYF. The CDR3 DNA sequence: TGTGCCAGCAGTTACTCGATGTCGGGGGTTGGAAACACCATATATTTT. V gene TRBV6-5 combines with J gene TRBJ1-3, with a weak D call TRBD1 (5 bases). Trimming cost V 0 bases and J 3 bases, with 12 bases left between them. CDR3 size: 16 residues. CDR1 and CDR2 (germline): MNHEY, SVGAGI.

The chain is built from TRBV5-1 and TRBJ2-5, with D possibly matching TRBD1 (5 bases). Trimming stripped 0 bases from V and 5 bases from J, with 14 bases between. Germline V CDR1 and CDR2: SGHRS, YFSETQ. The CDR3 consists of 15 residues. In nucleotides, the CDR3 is TGCGCCAGCAGCTTGGGCCAGGGATTACGGGAGACCCAGTACTTC. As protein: CASSLGQGLRETQYF.

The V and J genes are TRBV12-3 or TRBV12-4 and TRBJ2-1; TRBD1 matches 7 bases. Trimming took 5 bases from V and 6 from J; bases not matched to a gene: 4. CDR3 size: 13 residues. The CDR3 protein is CASSRQGFNEQFF. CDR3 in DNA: TGTGCCAGCAGTCGACAGGGTTTCAATGAGCAGTTCTTC.

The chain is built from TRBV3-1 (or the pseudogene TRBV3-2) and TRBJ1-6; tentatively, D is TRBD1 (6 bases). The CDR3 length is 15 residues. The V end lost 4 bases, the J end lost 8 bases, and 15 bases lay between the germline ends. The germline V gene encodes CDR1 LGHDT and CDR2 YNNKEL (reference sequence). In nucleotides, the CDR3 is TGTGCCAGCAGCCCACATGGGGGCCCTTATTCACCCCTCCACTTT. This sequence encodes CASSPHGGPYSPLHF.

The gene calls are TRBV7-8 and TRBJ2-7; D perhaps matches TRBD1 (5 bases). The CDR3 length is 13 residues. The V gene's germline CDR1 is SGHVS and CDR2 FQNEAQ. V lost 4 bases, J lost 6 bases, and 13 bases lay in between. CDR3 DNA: TGTGCCAGCAGCTCGCGGCAAGGGGCCGAGCAGTACTTC. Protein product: CASSSRQGAEQYF.

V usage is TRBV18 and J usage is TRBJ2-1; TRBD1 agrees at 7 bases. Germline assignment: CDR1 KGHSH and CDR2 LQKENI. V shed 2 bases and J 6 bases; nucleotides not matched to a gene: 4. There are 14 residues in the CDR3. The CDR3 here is CASSPGQVGNEQFF. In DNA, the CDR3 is TGTGCCAGCTCACCAGGACAGGTGGGCAATGAGCAGTTCTTC. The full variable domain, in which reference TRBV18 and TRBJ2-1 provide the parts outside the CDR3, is NAGVMQNPRHLVRRRGQEARLRCSPMKGHSHVYWYRQLPEEGLKFMVYLQKENIIDESGMPKERFSAEFPKEGPSILRIQQVVRGDSAAYFCASSPGQVGNEQFFGPGTRLTVL.

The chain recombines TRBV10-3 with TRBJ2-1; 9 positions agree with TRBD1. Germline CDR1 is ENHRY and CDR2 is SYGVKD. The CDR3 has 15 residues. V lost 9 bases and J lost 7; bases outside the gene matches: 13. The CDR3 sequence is CAIETGTGFRNEQFF. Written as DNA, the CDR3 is TGTGCCATAGAAACCGGGACAGGGTTTAGGAATGAGCAGTTCTTC.

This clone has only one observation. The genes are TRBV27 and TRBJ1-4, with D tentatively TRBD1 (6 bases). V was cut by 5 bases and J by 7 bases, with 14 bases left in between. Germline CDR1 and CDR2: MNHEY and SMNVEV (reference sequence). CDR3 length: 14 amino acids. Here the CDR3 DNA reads TGTGCCAGCAGTCTTAACAGGGTGGTTGAAAAACTGTTTTTT. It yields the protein CASSLNRVVEKLFF.

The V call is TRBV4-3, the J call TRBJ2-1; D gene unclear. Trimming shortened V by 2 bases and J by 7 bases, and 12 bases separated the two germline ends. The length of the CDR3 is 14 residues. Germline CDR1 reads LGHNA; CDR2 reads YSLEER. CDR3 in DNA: TGCGCCAGCAGCCAACACCGGTCCAAGAATGAGCAGTTCTTC. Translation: CASSQHRSKNEQFF.

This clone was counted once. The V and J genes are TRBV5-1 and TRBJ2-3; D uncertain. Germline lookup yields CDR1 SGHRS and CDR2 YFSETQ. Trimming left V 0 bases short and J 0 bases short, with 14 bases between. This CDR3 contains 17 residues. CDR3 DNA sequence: TGCGCCAGCAGCTTGGCCAAGAGGTCCACTAGCACAGATACGCAGTATTTT. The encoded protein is CASSLAKRSTSTDTQYF.

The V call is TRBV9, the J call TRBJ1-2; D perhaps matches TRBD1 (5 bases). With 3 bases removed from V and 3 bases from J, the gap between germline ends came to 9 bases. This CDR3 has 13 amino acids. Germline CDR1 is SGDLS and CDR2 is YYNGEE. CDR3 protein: CASSGGRDYGYTF. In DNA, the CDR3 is TGTGCCAGCAGCGGGGGCAGGGACTATGGCTACACCTTC.

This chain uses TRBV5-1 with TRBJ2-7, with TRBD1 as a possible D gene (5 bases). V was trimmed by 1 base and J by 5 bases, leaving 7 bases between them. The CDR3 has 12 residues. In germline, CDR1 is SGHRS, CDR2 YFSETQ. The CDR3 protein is CASSLPGNEQYF. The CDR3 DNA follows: TGCGCCAGCAGCTTGCCAGGGAACGAGCAGTACTTC.

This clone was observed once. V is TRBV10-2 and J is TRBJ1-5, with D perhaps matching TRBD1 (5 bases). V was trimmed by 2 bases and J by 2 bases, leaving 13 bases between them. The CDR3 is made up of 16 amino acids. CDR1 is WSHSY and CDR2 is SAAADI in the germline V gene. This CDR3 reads CASSEKQGGGNQPQHF. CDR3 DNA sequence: TGCGCCAGCAGTGAGAAGCAGGGAGGCGGCAATCAGCCCCAGCATTTT.

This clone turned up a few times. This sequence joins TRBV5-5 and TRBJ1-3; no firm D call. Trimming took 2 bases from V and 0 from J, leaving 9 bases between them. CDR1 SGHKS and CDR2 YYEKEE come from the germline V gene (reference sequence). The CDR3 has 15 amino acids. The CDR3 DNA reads TGTGCCAGCAGCTTTATTAGCTACTCTGGAAACACCATATATTTT. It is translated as CASSFISYSGNTIYF.

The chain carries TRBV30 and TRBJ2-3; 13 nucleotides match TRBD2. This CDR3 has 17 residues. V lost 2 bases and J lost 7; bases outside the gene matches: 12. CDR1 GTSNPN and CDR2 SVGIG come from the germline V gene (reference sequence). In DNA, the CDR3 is TGTGCCTGGAGTCGACTAGCGGGGGGCCCGTCTTCCAATACGCAGTATTTT. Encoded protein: CAWSRLAGGPSSNTQYF. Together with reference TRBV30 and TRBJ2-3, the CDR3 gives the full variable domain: SQTIHQWPATLVQPVGSPLSLECTVEGTSNPNLYWYRQAAGRGLQLLFYSVGIGQISSEVPQNLSASRPQDRQFILSSKKLLLSDSGFYLCAWSRLAGGPSSNTQYFGPGTRLTVL.

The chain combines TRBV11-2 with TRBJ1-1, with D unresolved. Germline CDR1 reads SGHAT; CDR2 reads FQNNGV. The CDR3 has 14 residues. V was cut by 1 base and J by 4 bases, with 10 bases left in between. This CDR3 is CASSLVSWATEAFF. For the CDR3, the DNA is TGTGCCAGCAGCTTAGTTTCCTGGGCCACTGAAGCTTTCTTT.

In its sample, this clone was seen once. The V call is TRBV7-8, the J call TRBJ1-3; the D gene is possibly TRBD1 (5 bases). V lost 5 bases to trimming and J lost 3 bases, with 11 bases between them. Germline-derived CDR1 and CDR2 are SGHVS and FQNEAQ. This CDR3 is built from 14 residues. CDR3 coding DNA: TGTGCCAGCAGCCAGGGAGGGAATGGAAACACCATATATTTT. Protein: CASSQGGNGNTIYF.

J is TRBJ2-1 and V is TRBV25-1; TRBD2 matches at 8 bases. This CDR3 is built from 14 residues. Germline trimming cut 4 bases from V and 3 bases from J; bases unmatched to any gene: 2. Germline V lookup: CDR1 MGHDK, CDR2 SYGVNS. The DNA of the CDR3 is TGTGCCAGCAGTGGCGGGGGGTTCTACAATGAGCAGTTCTTC. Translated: CASSGGGFYNEQFF. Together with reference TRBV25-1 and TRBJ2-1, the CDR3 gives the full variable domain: EADIYQTPRYLVIGTGKKITLECSQTMGHDKMYWYQQDPGMELHLIHYSYGVNSTEKGDLSSESTVSRIRTEHFPLTLESARPSHTSQYLCASSGGGFYNEQFFGPGTRLTVL.

This chain's CDR3 is CASSNRQGPNEKLFF. The CDR3 DNA follows: TGCGCCAGCAGCAACCGACAGGGCCCGAATGAAAAACTGTTTTTT. V usage is TRBV5-1 and J usage is TRBJ1-4, with 7 positions matching TRBD1. The germline CDR1 and CDR2 sequences are SGHRS and YFSETQ. The CDR3 spans 15 residues. Losses at the gene ends were 4 bases for V and 5 bases for J; bases not matched to a gene: 8.

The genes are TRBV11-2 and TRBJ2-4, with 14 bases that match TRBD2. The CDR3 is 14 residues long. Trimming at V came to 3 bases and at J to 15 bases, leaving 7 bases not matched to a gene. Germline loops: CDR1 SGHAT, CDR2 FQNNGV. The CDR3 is CASSFGTSGGLRYF. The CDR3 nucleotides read TGTGCCAGCAGCTTCGGGACTAGCGGGGGCCTGCGGTACTTC. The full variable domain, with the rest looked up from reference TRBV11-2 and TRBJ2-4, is EAGVAQSPRYKIIEKRQSVAFWCNPISGHATLYWYQQILGQGPKLLIQFQNNGVVDDSQLPKDRFSAERLKGVDSTLKIQPAKLEDSAVYLCASSFGTSGGLRYFGAGTRLSVL.

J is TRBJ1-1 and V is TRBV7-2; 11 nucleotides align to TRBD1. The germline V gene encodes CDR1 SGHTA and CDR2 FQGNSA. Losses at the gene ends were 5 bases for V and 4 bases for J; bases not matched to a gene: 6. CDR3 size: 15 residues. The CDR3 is CASSPGTGGFTEAFF. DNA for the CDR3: TGTGCCAGCAGCCCCGGGACAGGGGGATTCACTGAAGCTTTCTTT. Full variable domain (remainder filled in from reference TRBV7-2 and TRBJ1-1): GAGVSQSPSNKVTEKGKDVELRCDPISGHTALYWYRQSLGQGLEFLIYFQGNSAPDKSGLPSDRFSAERTGGSVSTLTIQRTQQEDSAVYLCASSPGTGGFTEAFFGQGTRLTVV.

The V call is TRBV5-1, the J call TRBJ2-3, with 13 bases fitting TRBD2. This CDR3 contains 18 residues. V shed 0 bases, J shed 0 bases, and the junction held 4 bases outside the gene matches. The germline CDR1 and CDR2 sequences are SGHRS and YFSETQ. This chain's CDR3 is CASSLGTSGGPSTDTQYF. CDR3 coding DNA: TGCGCCAGCAGCTTGGGGACTAGCGGGGGCCCTAGCACAGATACGCAGTATTTT.

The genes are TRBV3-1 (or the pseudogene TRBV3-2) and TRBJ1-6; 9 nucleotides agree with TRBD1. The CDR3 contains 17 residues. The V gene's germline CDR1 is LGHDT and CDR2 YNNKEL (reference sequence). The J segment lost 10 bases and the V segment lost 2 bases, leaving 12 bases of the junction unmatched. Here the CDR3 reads CASSQKGDRGVGSPLHF. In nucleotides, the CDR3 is TGTGCCAGCAGCCAAAAGGGCGACAGGGGGGTAGGCTCACCCCTCCACTTT.

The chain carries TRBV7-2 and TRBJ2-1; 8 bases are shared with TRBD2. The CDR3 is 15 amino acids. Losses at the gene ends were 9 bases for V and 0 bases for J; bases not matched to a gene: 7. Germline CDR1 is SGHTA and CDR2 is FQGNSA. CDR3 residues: CARRTSHSSYNEQFF. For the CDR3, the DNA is TGTGCCAGGCGGACTAGCCACAGCTCCTACAATGAGCAGTTCTTC. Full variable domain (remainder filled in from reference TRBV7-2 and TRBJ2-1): GAGVSQSPSNKVTEKGKDVELRCDPISGHTALYWYRQSLGQGLEFLIYFQGNSAPDKSGLPSDRFSAERTGGSVSTLTIQRTQQEDSAVYLCARRTSHSSYNEQFFGPGTRLTVL.

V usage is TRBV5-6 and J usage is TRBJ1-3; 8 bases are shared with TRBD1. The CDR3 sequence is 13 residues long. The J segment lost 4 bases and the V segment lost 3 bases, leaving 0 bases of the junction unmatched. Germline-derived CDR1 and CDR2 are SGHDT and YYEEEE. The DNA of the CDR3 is TGTGCCAGCAGCTGGGACAGGGGAAACACCATATATTTT. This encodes CASSWDRGNTIYF. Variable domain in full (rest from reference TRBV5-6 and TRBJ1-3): DAGVTQSPTHLIKTRGQQVTLRCSPKSGHDTVSWYQQALGQGPQFIFQYYEEEERQRGNFPDRFSGHQFPNYSSELNVNALLLGDSALYLCASSWDRGNTIYFGEGSWLTVV.

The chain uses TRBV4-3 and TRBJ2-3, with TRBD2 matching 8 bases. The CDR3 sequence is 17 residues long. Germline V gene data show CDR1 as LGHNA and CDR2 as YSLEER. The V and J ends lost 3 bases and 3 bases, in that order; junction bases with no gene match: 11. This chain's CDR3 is CASSHYYGGVGTDTQYF. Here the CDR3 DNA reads TGCGCCAGCAGCCACTACTACGGGGGGGTTGGGACAGATACGCAGTATTTT.

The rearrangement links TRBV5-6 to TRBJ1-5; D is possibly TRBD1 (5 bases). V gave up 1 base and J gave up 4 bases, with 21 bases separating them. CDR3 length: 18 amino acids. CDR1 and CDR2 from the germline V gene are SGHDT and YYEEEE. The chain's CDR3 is CASSLNLQPGGRNQPQHF. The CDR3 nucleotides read TGTGCCAGCAGCTTGAATTTACAGCCCGGGGGTCGGAATCAGCCCCAGCATTTT.